This T cell receptor beta chain was identified during a study of T cells after yellow fever vaccination. Findings of the study overall: Re-detected after boosting: most primary clones, 96% of CD4 and 80% to 90% of CD8.

The CDR3 is 13 residues long. V was clipped by 3 bases and J by 4 bases, with 12 bases between them. Germline V gives CDR1 DFQATT, CDR2 SNEGSKA (reference sequence). Worth noting for this clonotype: No antigen is known for it.

UMIs and a universal primer site were added when TCR cDNA was made by 5'RACE template switching. TCRdb re-analysed the 5' RACE reads in MiXCR, keeping a single row per CDR3 protein. The data contain around 250,000 distinct CDR3 sequences, roughly 4.8% of them singletons. The receptor was isolated from a man younger than 35 who received the YFV17D yellow fever vaccine. The chain carries TRBV20-1 and TRBJ1-1, with D unresolved. Source: CD4+ T cells sorted from PBMCs, taken on the day of the yellow fever booster vaccination. The CDR3 DNA reads as TGCAGTGCTAGGTCATATTCCGGCACTGAAGCTTTCTTT. Translation gives CSARSYSGTEAFF.